A single T cell receptor beta chain is shown here with its context. Antigen specificity is unknown. A much larger clone differs from this one at a single base, so this may be a read error. Then a second PCR, running about 6 to 11 cycles, was carried out with a sample-barcoded 5' primer and a J-beta primer mix. Samples each returned at least 2.5 million CDR3-containing paired-end reads. One entry per CDR3 protein results from TCRdb running MiXCR on the 5' RACE reads. The table records 720,000 or so distinct CDR3 sequences, 40% to 45% of them present only once. The data belong to a study of blood T cells in healthy people across ages. General observations from the study: While age rose, TCR beta diversity per million T cells dropped in a roughly linear way. CMV status of donors was unknown, possibly confounding expanded clonotype changes. Unsorted PBMCs blocked a conclusive comparison of naive and antigen-experienced cells.

The sequence was collected from an elderly man in good health. Sequences were obtained from blood.

CDR3: CASSLVGRTYEQYF. Written as DNA, the CDR3 is TGTGCCAGCAGCTTAGTGGGCCGGACCTACGAGCAGTACTTC. The chain links TRBV7-2 to TRBJ2-5; no definite D call. Near its end, the DNA agrees better with TRBJ2-7, so the J call may be wrong. Germline CDR1 is SGHTA and CDR2 is FQGNSA. There are 14 residues in the CDR3.